This TCR beta chain was recorded in a study of T cell responses to AZD1222 COVID-19 vaccine. General study results and limits: Baseline testing showed seropositivity in only a handful of AZD1222 recipients. Donors in the cohort were predominantly white British and more often female, and clonal diversity was possibly underestimated. The reported proportion of spike-specific TCRs targeting unmutated variant regions was nearly half.

Pooled in the analysis were second doses at about 4 or about 12 weeks. A word on this clone: Antigen unknown.

The CDR3 consists of 14 residues. Trimming took 5 bases from V and 6 from J, leaving 17 bases between them. Germline CDR1 is SGHVS and CDR2 is FQNEAQ. Only in-frame clones appear in the TCRdb table, and some are missing; sequencing was by immunoSEQ multiplex PCR. This table holds 100,000 to 150,000 clones, roughly 92% found once. The TCR was taken from an adult who received the AZD1222 COVID-19 vaccine. The material was peripheral blood, obtained 28 days after the second AZD1222 dose. This chain connects TRBV7-8 to TRBJ2-7; tentatively, D is TRBD2 (6 bases). The CDR3 coding sequence is TGTGCCAGCAGCGTACCGGGAGAAAGGACCGAGCAGTACTTC. It translates to CASSVPGERTEQYF. Full variable domain (missing parts from reference TRBV7-8 and TRBJ2-7): GAGVSQSPRYKVAKRGQDVALRCDPISGHVSLFWYQQALGQGPEFLTYFQNEAQLDKSGLPSDRFFAERPEGSVSTLKIQRTQQEDSAVYLCASSVPGERTEQYFGPGTRLTVT.